This T cell receptor (beta chain) is from a study of OX40 agonist ivuxolimab in advanced cancers. About the study: Clinicians treated patients with ivuxolimab, an agonistic anti-OX40 (CD134) antibody.

Anyone with autoimmune disease history or systemic immunosuppression was excluded. This clone was seen just once. TCRdb's table, derived via immunoSEQ multiplex PCR, lists solely in-frame clones and lacks some. The profile shows 45,000 to 65,000 clones, 80% to 90% of them singletons. The sequences come from CD4+ or CD8+ T cells sorted from blood, collected in a trial of the OX40 agonist ivuxolimab. The TCR sequence derives from an adult with an advanced solid tumor such as melanoma, head and neck, liver or kidney cancer.

The CDR3 sequence: CASSVSKGQGMTDTQYF. CDR3 nucleotides: TGTGCCAGCAGCGTAAGCAAGGGACAGGGGATGACAGATACGCAGTATTTT. The rearrangement joins TRBV9 to TRBJ2-3, with 10 bases identical to TRBD1. Trimming removed 1 base from V and 3 bases from J; junction bases left unmatched: 8. CDR3 size: 17 residues. CDR1 SGDLS and CDR2 YYNGEE come from the germline V gene.